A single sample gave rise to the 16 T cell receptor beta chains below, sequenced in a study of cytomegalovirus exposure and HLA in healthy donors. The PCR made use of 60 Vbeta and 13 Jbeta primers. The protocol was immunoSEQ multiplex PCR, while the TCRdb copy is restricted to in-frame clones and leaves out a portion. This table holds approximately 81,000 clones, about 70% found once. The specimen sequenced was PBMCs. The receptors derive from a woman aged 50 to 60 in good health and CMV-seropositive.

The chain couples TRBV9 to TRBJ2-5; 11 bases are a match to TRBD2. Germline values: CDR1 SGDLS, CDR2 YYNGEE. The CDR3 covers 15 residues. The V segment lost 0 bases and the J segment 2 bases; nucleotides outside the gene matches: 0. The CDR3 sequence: CASSVASGRQETQYF. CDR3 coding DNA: TGTGCCAGCAGCGTAGCTAGCGGGAGGCAAGAGACCCAGTACTTC.

The CDR3 protein is CASSLGANEQFF. Here the CDR3 DNA reads TGTGCCAGCAGCCTGGGGGCCAATGAGCAGTTCTTC. The chain joins TRBV5-6 to TRBJ2-1; tentative D call: TRBD1 (6 bases). The CDR3 extends over 12 amino acids. Germline loops: CDR1 SGHDT, CDR2 YYEEEE. V was shortened by 4 bases and J by 6 bases, with 8 bases between the two germline ends.

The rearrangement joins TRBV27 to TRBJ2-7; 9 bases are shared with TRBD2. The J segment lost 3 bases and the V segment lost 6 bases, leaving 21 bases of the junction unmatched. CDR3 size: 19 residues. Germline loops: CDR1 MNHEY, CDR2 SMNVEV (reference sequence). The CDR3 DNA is TGTGCCAGCAGCAACCGTCCCCCAGCCGGGACTAGCTCCTACTACGAGCAGTACTTC. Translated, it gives CASSNRPPAGTSSYYEQYF.

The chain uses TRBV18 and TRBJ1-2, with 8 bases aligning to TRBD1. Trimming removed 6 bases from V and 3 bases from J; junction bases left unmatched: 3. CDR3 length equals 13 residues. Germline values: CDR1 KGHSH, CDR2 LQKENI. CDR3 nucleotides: TGTGCCAGCTCCGGACAGGGATACTATGGCTACACCTTC. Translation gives CASSGQGYYGYTF.

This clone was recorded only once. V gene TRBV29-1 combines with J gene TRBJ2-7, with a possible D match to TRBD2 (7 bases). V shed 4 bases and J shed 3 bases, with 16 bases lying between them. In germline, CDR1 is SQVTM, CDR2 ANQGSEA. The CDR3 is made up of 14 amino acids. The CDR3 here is CSVAGGDRVYEQYF. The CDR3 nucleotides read TGCAGCGTTGCGGGGGGCGACAGAGTCTACGAGCAGTACTTC.

The CDR3 DNA reads TGTGCCAGCACCCAACAGGGGGCCAACACCGGGGAGCTGTTTTTT. It encodes CASTQQGANTGELFF. The rearrangement joins TRBV6-5 to TRBJ2-2, with 9 bases aligning to TRBD1. Unmatched junction bases numbered 5, after V lost 7 bases and J lost 2 bases. The V gene's germline CDR1 is MNHEY and CDR2 SVGAGI. The CDR3 extends over 15 amino acids.

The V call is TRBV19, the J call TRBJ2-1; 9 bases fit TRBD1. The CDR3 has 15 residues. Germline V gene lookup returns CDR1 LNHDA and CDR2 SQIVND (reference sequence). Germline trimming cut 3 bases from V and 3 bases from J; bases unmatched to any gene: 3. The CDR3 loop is CASSMGQGFYNEQFF. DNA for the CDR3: TGTGCCAGTAGTATGGGACAGGGTTTCTACAATGAGCAGTTCTTC.

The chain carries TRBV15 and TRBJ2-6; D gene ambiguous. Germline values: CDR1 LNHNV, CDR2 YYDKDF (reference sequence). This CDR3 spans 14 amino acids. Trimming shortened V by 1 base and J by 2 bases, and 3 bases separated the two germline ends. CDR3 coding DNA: TGTGCCACCAGCAGAGGAGCTGGGGCCAACGTCCTGACTTTC. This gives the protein CATSRGAGANVLTF. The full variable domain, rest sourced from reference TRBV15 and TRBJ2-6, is DAMVIQNPRYQVTQFGKPVTLSCSQTLNHNVMYWYQQKSSQAPKLLFHYYDKDFNNEADTPDNFQSRRPNTSFCFLDIRSPGLGDTAMYLCATSRGAGANVLTFGAGSRLTVL.

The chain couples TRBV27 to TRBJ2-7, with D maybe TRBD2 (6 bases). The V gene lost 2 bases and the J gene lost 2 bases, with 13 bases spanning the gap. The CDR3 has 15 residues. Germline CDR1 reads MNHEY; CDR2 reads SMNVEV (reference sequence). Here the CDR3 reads CASSLTGGTTYEQYF. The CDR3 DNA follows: TGTGCCAGCAGTTTAACGGGCGGGACGACCTACGAGCAGTACTTC.

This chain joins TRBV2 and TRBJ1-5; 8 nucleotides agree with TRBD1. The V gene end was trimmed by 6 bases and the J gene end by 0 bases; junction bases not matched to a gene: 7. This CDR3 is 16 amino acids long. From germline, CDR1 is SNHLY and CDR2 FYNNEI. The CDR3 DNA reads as TGTGCCAGCAGGGACACAGGGGGTTATAGCAATCAGCCCCAGCATTTT. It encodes CASRDTGGYSNQPQHF.

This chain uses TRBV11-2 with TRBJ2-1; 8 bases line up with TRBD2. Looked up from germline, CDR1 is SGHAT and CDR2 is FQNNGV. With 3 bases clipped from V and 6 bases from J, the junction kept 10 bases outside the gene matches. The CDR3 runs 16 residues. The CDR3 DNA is TGTGCCAGCAGCTTCCCCGGGACTAGTTCGGTCAATGAGCAGTTCTTC. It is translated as CASSFPGTSSVNEQFF.

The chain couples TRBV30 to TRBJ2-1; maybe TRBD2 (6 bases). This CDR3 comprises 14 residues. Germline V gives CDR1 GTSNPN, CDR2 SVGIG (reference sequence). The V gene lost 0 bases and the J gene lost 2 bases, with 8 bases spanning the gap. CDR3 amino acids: CAWSVLATYNEQFF. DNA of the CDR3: TGTGCCTGGAGTGTACTAGCAACCTACAATGAGCAGTTCTTC.

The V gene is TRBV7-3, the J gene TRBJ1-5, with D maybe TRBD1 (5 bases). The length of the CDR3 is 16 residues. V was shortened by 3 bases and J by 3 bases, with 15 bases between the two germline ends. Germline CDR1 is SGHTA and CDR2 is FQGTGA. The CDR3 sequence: CASSFGPPGDNQPQHF. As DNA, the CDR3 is TGTGCCAGCAGCTTTGGACCGCCGGGGGACAATCAGCCCCAGCATTTT.

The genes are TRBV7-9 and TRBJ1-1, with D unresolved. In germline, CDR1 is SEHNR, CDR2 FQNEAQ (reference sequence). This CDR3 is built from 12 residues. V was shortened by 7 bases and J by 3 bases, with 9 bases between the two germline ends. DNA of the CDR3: TGTGCCAGCACCCCCGGTGACACTGAAGCTTTCTTT. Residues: CASTPGDTEAFF.

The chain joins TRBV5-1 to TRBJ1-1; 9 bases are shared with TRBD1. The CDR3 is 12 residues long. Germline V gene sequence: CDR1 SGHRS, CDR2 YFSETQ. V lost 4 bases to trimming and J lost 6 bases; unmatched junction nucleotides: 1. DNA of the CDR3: TGCGCCAGCAGCACAGGGGGCTCTGAAGCTTTCTTT. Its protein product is CASSTGGSEAFF.

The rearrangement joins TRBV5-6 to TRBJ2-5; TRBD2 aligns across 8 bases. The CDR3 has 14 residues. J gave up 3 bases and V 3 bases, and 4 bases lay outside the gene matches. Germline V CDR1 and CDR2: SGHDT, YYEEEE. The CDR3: CASSSPGLEETQYF. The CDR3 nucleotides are TGTGCCAGCAGCTCCCCGGGACTAGAAGAGACCCAGTACTTC.